The next 3 T cell receptor beta chains were all read from a single sample in a study of PD-1 blockade in classical Hodgkin lymphoma (dated by TCRdb to 2018 to 2020). Library construction relied on the immunoSEQ multiplex PCR assay. In its TCRdb copy, this immuneACCESS table keeps in-frame sequences only and misses some clones. Where compared with another copy, unresolved V genes explain less than half of these, and the others have no known cause. In all, the sample holds some 21,000 clones, and around 94% of those were seen once. Of the sample, 5% to 6.5% is held by the ten largest clones. The intended sense of this specimen's time point label: newly diagnosed, previously untreated cHL patient sample. Sequencing input: peripheral blood mononuclear cells (PBMCs). These receptors came from a human donor with classical Hodgkin lymphoma.

The rearrangement uses TRBV6-5 and TRBJ2-3; D gene ambiguous. CDR1 MNHEY and CDR2 SVGAGI come from the germline V gene. CDR3 length equals 13 residues. Deletions cut 3 bases from V and 4 bases from J, with 8 bases between. CDR3 nucleotides: TGTGCCAGCAGTTATTCAACAGCAGATACGCAGTATTTT. Translation: CASSYSTADTQYF.

This clone was seen only once. The V call is TRBV11-2, the J call TRBJ1-6; tentatively, D is TRBD1 (5 bases). CDR3 length equals 17 residues. CDR1 is SGHAT and CDR2 is FQNNGV in the germline V gene. Trimming pared 4 bases from V and 11 bases from J, leaving 24 bases between. The CDR3 here is CASSSLRWGPDLAPLHF. The CDR3 bases are TGTGCCAGCAGCTCTCTTAGGTGGGGCCCCGATTTGGCACCCCTCCACTTT. The whole variable domain, filled in from reference TRBV11-2 and TRBJ1-6, reads EAGVAQSPRYKIIEKRQSVAFWCNPISGHATLYWYQQILGQGPKLLIQFQNNGVVDDSQLPKDRFSAERLKGVDSTLKIQPAKLEDSAVYLCASSSLRWGPDLAPLHFGNGTRLTVT.

This chain connects TRBV6-6 to TRBJ1-5; 8 bases line up with TRBD1. V was pared by 2 bases and J by 7 bases, with 10 bases of the junction left unmatched. The germline V gene has CDR1 MNHNY and CDR2 SVGAGI (reference sequence). The CDR3 spans 16 residues. CDR3 region: CASSYPAGQGGQPQHF. The CDR3 nucleotides read TGTGCCAGCAGTTACCCCGCCGGACAGGGAGGGCAGCCCCAGCATTTT.